The rows below give T cell receptor beta chains drawn from one sample of a study of blood T cell repertoires in COVID-19. TCRdb's table, derived via immunoSEQ multiplex PCR, lists solely in-frame clones and lacks some. The sample consists of 270,000 or so clones, approximately 84% of them appearing once. The sample taken for sequencing was peripheral blood. These receptors were collected from a human donor with COVID-19, enrolled during active disease. The donor label of this sample is uncertain. Each CDR3 is given with its conserved first and last residue. D genes are given only for firm matches. Clone size is given for some rows only: seen once, a few or many times, or a class if the clone is expanded.

d_call,v_call,cdr3_length,clone_size,j_call,cdr3_nt,cdr3_aa
-,TRBV9,16,once,TRBJ2-2,TGTGCCAGCAGCTTCGCCGGGACACAAAACACCGGGGAGCTGTTTTTT,CASSFAGTQNTGELFF
-,TRBV19,15,-,TRBJ2-6,TGTGCCAGTAGTATAGCGGGTGGTGGGGCCAACGTCCTGACTTTC,CASSIAGGGANVLTF
-,TRBV29-1,11,-,TRBJ1-1,TGCAGCGTTGATCAGGGAGGGGGAGCTTTCTTT,CSVDQGGGAFF
-,TRBV19,16,once,TRBJ2-2,TGTGCCAGTAGTACCTTAACAACGTCCGACACCGGGGAGCTGTTTTTT,CASSTLTTSDTGELFF
TRBD2,TRBV20-1,14,-,TRBJ2-3,TGCAGTGCTAGTCTGCGGGAGGGCACAGATACGCAGTATTTT,CSASLREGTDTQYF
TRBD2,TRBV5-8,16,-,TRBJ2-7,TGTGCCAGCAGCCACGGTCGGATAGCGGGAATACACGAGCAGTACTTC,CASSHGRIAGIHEQYF
-,TRBV10-3,15,few,TRBJ1-2,TGTGCCATCAAACCGGGAGCTACCCCCAACTATGGCTACACCTTC,CAIKPGATPNYGYTF
TRBD1,TRBV18,15,-,TRBJ1-4,TGTGCCAGCTCACCCCTTCAGGGGGCGGATGAAAAACTGTTTTTT,CASSPLQGADEKLFF
-,TRBV7-9,17,-,TRBJ1-6,TGTGCCAGCAGCTCCAGATGGGGGGACTCCTATAATTCACCCCTCCACTTT,CASSSRWGDSYNSPLHF
-,TRBV19,15,few,TRBJ1-1,TGTGCCAGTAGCACGAGCAGGGTAACGAACACTGAAGCTTTCTTT,CASSTSRVTNTEAFF
TRBD2,TRBV7-9,16,-,TRBJ2-2,TGTGCCAGCAGCCCTCGCGGGAGCGAGAACACCGGGGAGCTGTTTTTT,CASSPRGSENTGELFF
TRBD2,TRBV7-6,15,-,TRBJ2-3,TGTGCCAGCAGCCGACTAGCGGGAGGGGACGATACGCAGTATTTT,CASSRLAGGDDTQYF
TRBD1,TRBV28,14,-,TRBJ1-2,TGTGCCAGCAGTTCAGGGGGCTCAAGGTATGGCTACACCTTC,CASSSGGSRYGYTF
-,TRBV28,12,-,TRBJ1-2,TGTGCCAGCAGTTTATCCTCGTATGGCTACACCTTC,CASSLSSYGYTF
TRBD1,TRBV29-1,13,-,TRBJ1-6,TGCAGCGCCGGGACAGGGGGCAATTCACCCCTCCACTTT,CSAGTGGNSPLHF
TRBD1,TRBV28,16,-,TRBJ1-5,TGTGCCAGCAGTTTATTTCGCCAGGGACAGAATCAGCCCCAGCATTTT,CASSLFRQGQNQPQHF
TRBD1,TRBV19,19,-,TRBJ1-5,TGTGCCAGTAATGCTGGCACCGGGACAGGGGGCGGAATAGGTCAGCCCCAGCATTTT,CASNAGTGTGGGIGQPQHF
TRBD2,TRBV9,21,-,TRBJ2-7,TGTGCCAGCAGCGTAGCCCCGCCTCCGGGACTAGCGGGAGGATTTGGCTACGAGCAGTACTTC,CASSVAPPPGLAGGFGYEQYF
TRBD1,TRBV7-6,16,-,TRBJ2-7,TGTGCCAGCAGACGTGACCTAGGACAGGGAATATGCGAGCAGTACTTC,CASRRDLGQGICEQYF
TRBD1,TRBV4-1,15,-,TRBJ1-5,TGCGCCAGCGGGGTTACAGGGGGCGCTTTTCAGCCCCAGCATTTT,CASGVTGGAFQPQHF
-,TRBV5-1,17,-,TRBJ1-3,TGCGCCAGCAGCTTGGAAAGGGCAGGGATCTCTGGAAACACCATATATTTT,CASSLERAGISGNTIYF
TRBD2,TRBV7-9,16,few,TRBJ2-7,TGTGCCAGCAGCACACGGACCGGGACTAGCGGGAACGAGCAGTACTTC,CASSTRTGTSGNEQYF
-,TRBV6-2/TRBV6-3,12,-,TRBJ2-3,TGTGCCAGCAGCCGTCAGGGGGATACGCAGTATTTT,CASSRQGDTQYF